These T cell receptor beta chains were read from a single sample in a study of T-cell reconstitution after alpha-beta-depleted transplantation in children. TCRdb re-analysed the PCR reads in MiXCR, keeping a single row per CDR3 protein. The sample has some 440,000 distinct CDR3 sequences, 15% to 20% seen once. The material sequenced was PBMCs, mostly from graft donor cells, taken 360 days after TCRalphabeta/CD19-depleted stem cell transplant. The receptors come from a boy in the first two years of life who had a stem cell transplant for Wiskott-Aldrich syndrome, so the T cells may come from the graft donor. Each CDR3 is given with its conserved first and last residue. The order of the fields is V gene, D gene, J gene, clone size, CDR3 protein, CDR3 DNA. D genes are given only for firm matches. Clone size, where shown, is once, few, many, or a class for clones that have expanded.

TRBV14	-	TRBJ2-7	-	CASSLKPAPFSYEQYF	TGTGCCAGCAGCCTAAAGCCCGCCCCGTTCTCCTACGAGCAGTACTTC
TRBV4-1	-	TRBJ2-2	-	CASSQVTANTGELFF	TGCGCCAGCAGCCAAGTGACTGCGAACACCGGGGAGCTGTTTTTT
TRBV5-1	-	TRBJ2-2	few	CASSPGDRGRTGELFF	TGCGCCAGCAGCCCCGGTGACAGAGGGAGGACCGGGGAGCTGTTTTTT
TRBV7-7	TRBD1	TRBJ2-3	-	CASSLAYRGHTQYF	TGTGCCAGCAGCTTAGCCTACAGGGGCCATACGCAGTATTTT
TRBV24-1	TRBD1	TRBJ2-1	many	CATSDLRDRGRNEQFF	TGTGCCACCAGTGATCTCCGGGACAGGGGGCGGAATGAGCAGTTCTTC
TRBV5-1	-	TRBJ2-1	few	CASSNDAFSSYNEQFF	TGCGCCAGCAGCAACGACGCGTTTAGCTCCTACAATGAGCAGTTCTTC
TRBV6-2/TRBV6-3	TRBD1	TRBJ2-1	once	CASSSPGTGENEQFF	TGTGCCAGCAGTTCCCCCGGGACAGGGGAAAATGAGCAGTTCTTC
TRBV10-2	TRBD2	TRBJ2-7	-	CASSNAPASGAYEQYF	TGCGCCAGCAGTAATGCCCCCGCTAGCGGGGCCTACGAGCAGTACTTC
TRBV6-5	-	TRBJ2-2	few	CASSYENLRAVTGELFF	TGTGCCAGCAGTTACGAAAATCTCAGGGCGGTCACCGGGGAGCTGTTTTTT
TRBV27	TRBD1	TRBJ2-7	few	CASSPLRDSRRGQYF	TGTGCCAGCAGTCCTTTAAGGGACAGCCGTAGGGGGCAGTACTTC
TRBV6-6	-	TRBJ2-2	many	CASSGVGELFF	TGTGCCAGCTCTGGGGTGGGGGAGCTGTTTTTT
TRBV28	-	TRBJ2-5	-	CASSLRVLQETQYF	TGTGCCAGCAGCCTAAGGGTTTTGCAAGAGACCCAGTACTTC
TRBV2	-	TRBJ2-2	few	CASSDSTGELFF	TGTGCCAGCAGTGACAGCACCGGGGAGCTGTTTTTT
TRBV29-1	TRBD2	TRBJ2-5	-	CSWLGGLAVKETQYF	TGCAGCTGGTTAGGGGGACTAGCGGTTAAAGAGACCCAGTACTTC
TRBV28	-	TRBJ2-3	few	CAVQTDTQYF	TGTGCCGTCCAGACAGATACGCAGTATTTT
TRBV24-1	TRBD2	TRBJ2-1	few	CATRPSGGANNEQFF	TGTGCCACCAGGCCGAGCGGGGGGGCCAACAATGAGCAGTTCTTC
TRBV7-6	-	TRBJ2-7	few	CASTAGLNYEQYF	TGTGCCAGCACGGCAGGGCTTAACTACGAGCAGTACTTC
TRBV6-2/TRBV6-3	TRBD1	TRBJ1-2	-	CASRQTGGSRENYGYTF	TGTGCCAGCAGGCAGACAGGGGGCTCGCGGGAGAACTATGGCTACACCTTC
TRBV5-1	TRBD1	TRBJ2-4	-	CASSSGTGKNIQYF	TGCGCCAGCAGTTCCGGGACAGGGAAAAACATTCAGTACTTC
TRBV10-2	-	TRBJ2-7	few	CASMKPRAGYEQYF	TGCGCCAGCATGAAGCCCAGGGCAGGCTACGAGCAGTACTTC
TRBV28	-	TRBJ2-1	few	CASGEAIPPNEQFF	TGTGCCAGCGGGGAAGCCATTCCACCCAATGAGCAGTTCTTC
TRBV5-1	TRBD2	TRBJ2-5	-	CASSLYREEETQYF	TGCGCCAGCAGCTTGTATCGGGAGGAAGAGACCCAGTACTTC
TRBV27	TRBD2	TRBJ2-1	few	CASSQTSGTYNEQFF	TGTGCCAGCAGCCAAACTAGCGGAACATACAATGAGCAGTTCTTC
TRBV10-2	TRBD1	TRBJ2-5	few	CASGRQGTQYF	TGCGCCAGCGGACGACAGGGGACCCAGTACTTC
TRBV12-3/TRBV12-4	-	TRBJ2-4	-	CASSLNTAFGLAKNIQYF	TGTGCCAGCAGTTTGAATACGGCTTTTGGACTAGCCAAAAACATTCAGTACTTC
TRBV4-1	TRBD1	TRBJ2-7	-	CASSHPADRTYEQYF	TGCGCCAGCAGCCACCCCGCGGACAGGACCTACGAGCAGTACTTC
TRBV2	TRBD2	TRBJ2-1	many	CASSDWLAGVDEQFF	TGTGCCAGCAGTGACTGGCTAGCGGGAGTCGATGAGCAGTTCTTC
TRBV5-1	TRBD1	TRBJ2-1	-	CASSLAWDRPLNEQFF	TGCGCCAGCAGCTTGGCCTGGGACAGGCCCCTCAATGAGCAGTTCTTC
TRBV12-3/TRBV12-4	-	TRBJ2-1	few	CASSLPTGGQPAYNEQFF	TGTGCCAGCAGTTTACCCACTGGCGGACAGCCGGCATACAATGAGCAGTTCTTC
TRBV20-1	-	TRBJ2-1	-	CSAIGRTGEQFF	TGCAGTGCTATCGGTCGAACCGGTGAGCAGTTCTTC
TRBV6-5	-	TRBJ1-2	few	CASSYLSGAVYGYTF	TGTGCCAGCAGTTACCTCTCCGGGGCCGTCTATGGCTACACCTTC
TRBV12-3/TRBV12-4	TRBD2	TRBJ2-1	few	CATLLREQGGNEQFF	TGTGCCACCCTACTTAGGGAGCAGGGAGGGAATGAGCAGTTCTTC
TRBV29-1	TRBD1	TRBJ2-1	-	CSSGDRVYNEQFF	TGCAGCTCCGGGGACAGGGTCTACAATGAGCAGTTCTTC
TRBV10-3	TRBD1	TRBJ2-7	-	CAIGPGTGGYEQYF	TGTGCCATCGGCCCCGGGACAGGGGGCTACGAGCAGTACTTC
TRBV18	TRBD1	TRBJ2-7	-	CASSAQTGVEQYF	TGTGCCAGCTCAGCTCAGACAGGGGTCGAGCAGTACTTC
TRBV7-9	-	TRBJ2-6	few	CASSLVGPRSGANVLTF	TGTGCCAGCAGCTTAGTGGGCCCTCGCTCTGGGGCCAACGTCCTGACTTTC
TRBV20-1	TRBD2	TRBJ2-1	few	CSAERGAYNEQFF	TGCAGTGCAGAGCGGGGGGCCTACAATGAGCAGTTCTTC
TRBV11-2	-	TRBJ2-5	few	CASIGQTHAGETQYF	TGTGCCAGCATTGGGCAGACCCATGCGGGGGAGACCCAGTACTTC
TRBV15	-	TRBJ2-7	-	CATQDRLLTEQYF	TGTGCCACTCAGGACAGACTCCTCACGGAGCAGTACTTC
TRBV20-1	-	TRBJ2-1	-	CSAKVTGTYNEQFF	TGCAGTGCTAAGGTGACAGGAACCTACAATGAGCAGTTCTTC
TRBV5-1	TRBD1	TRBJ2-3	few	CASSFGTGYTDTQYF	TGCGCCAGCAGCTTTGGGACAGGGTACACAGATACGCAGTATTTT
TRBV4-3	-	TRBJ2-2	few	CASSQVSQRAAPGELFF	TGCGCCAGCAGCCAAGTTTCCCAGCGGGCCGCCCCCGGGGAGCTGTTTTTT
TRBV4-1	TRBD2	TRBJ2-3	few	CASSQDSGNLWGGGLTDTQYF	TGCGCCAGCAGCCAAGATTCGGGGAATCTTTGGGGGGGGGGTCTCACAGATACGCAGTATTTT
TRBV5-6	-	TRBJ2-3	few	CASSLRRPDTQYF	TGTGCCAGCAGCTTGAGGCGCCCAGATACGCAGTATTTT
TRBV12-3/TRBV12-4	-	TRBJ1-1	few	CASSLLWTEAFF	TGTGCCAGCAGTTTACTTTGGACTGAAGCTTTCTTT
TRBV5-1	-	TRBJ2-3	many	CASSRMAVGTDTQYF	TGCGCCAGCAGCCGGATGGCTGTTGGCACAGATACGCAGTATTTT
TRBV7-8	-	TRBJ2-6	-	CASSLGRFLITGANVLTF	TGTGCCAGCAGCTTGGGGCGGTTCCTTATAACCGGGGCCAACGTCCTGACTTTC
TRBV4-3	-	TRBJ2-5	few	CASSSHLQETQYF	TGCGCCAGCAGCTCCCACCTCCAAGAGACCCAGTACTTC
TRBV29-1	TRBD2	TRBJ2-1	-	CSVDPGLAAYNEQFF	TGCAGCGTTGACCCGGGACTAGCGGCCTACAATGAGCAGTTCTTC
TRBV11-3	-	TRBJ1-2	-	CASSPSANYGYTF	TGTGCCAGCAGCCCGTCAGCTAACTATGGCTACACCTTC
TRBV6-1	-	TRBJ2-4	few	CASSPGTLRNIQYF	TGTGCCAGCAGTCCCGGGACCCTAAGAAACATTCAGTACTTC
TRBV20-1	-	TRBJ2-3	few	CSARDLQFSTDTQYF	TGCAGTGCTAGAGATCTACAGTTTAGCACAGATACGCAGTATTTT